The text below deals with one T cell receptor beta chain. Libraries were prepared by immunoSEQ multiplex PCR; TCRdb keeps only in-frame clonotypes and omits some of them. The sample gives about 49,000 clones, approximately 90% of which show up once; under 6% is in the top ten. The source of the sample is a study of blood T cell repertoires in COVID-19. Germline CDR1 is SGHNT and CDR2 is YYREEE (reference sequence). The ends were cut back, 4 bases at V and 1 base at J, with 14 bases in the middle. This CDR3 contains 15 residues. The source is a man between 35 and 55 years old with active COVID-19. Source material: peripheral blood. This chain links TRBV5-4 with TRBJ2-5, with a tentative D call TRBD1 (6 bases). The CDR3 DNA follows: TGTGCCAGCAGCACACCCCGGGACACCCAAGAGACCCAGTACTTC. Encoded protein: CASSTPRDTQETQYF.